The 23 T cell receptor beta chains listed next were all sequenced from one sample in a study of tissue T cells after allogeneic stem cell transplantation. Specified time point: mouse harvest day 7 after allogeneic transplant. The graft held 10^6 splenic CD5+ T cells and 10^7 T-cell-depleted bone marrow cells. The assay was immunoSEQ multiplex PCR, and TCRdb's table has in-frame clones only and misses some. The repertoire includes around 8,000 clones, under 50% of them detected once, and roughly 8.9% sits in the top ten. The source material was gut tissue. These receptors all stem from a female BALB/c mouse given C57BL/6 T cells with graft-versus-host disease after an allogeneic hematopoietic cell transplant.

Worth noting for this clone: Here the gene names and germline are mouse. The CDR3 extends 1 residue past the end of the read, so its final part is completed from the germline J gene. This chain connects TRBV26 to TRBJ1-1; TRBD1 agrees at 7 bases. Germline V gives CDR1 KGHPV, CDR2 FQNQEV (reference sequence). The CDR3 has 15 amino acids. J gave up 1 base and V 0 bases, and 2 bases lay outside the gene matches. The part of the CDR3 DNA that was read is TGTGCCAGCAGTCTGTCCGGGACAGTAAACACAGAAGTCTTC. Protein product: CASSLSGTVNTEVF. The complete CDR3 protein is CASSLSGTVNTEVFF.

As regards this clone: Any gene name here is a mouse gene name. The CDR3 DNA, read in part, is TGTGCCAGCAGTCTGCAGGGGGCAGGAGCAGAAACGCTGTAT. As protein: CASSLQGAGAETLY. The entire CDR3 reads CASSLQGAGAETLYF. The chain carries TRBV26 and TRBJ2-3, with TRBD1 identical over 8 bases. The read comes to an end 1 residue before the CDR3 does, leaving the germline J gene to fill in the end. J lost 3 bases, V lost 2 bases, and 4 bases had no gene match. The CDR3 runs to 15 residues. Germline CDR1 reads KGHPV; CDR2 reads FQNQEV (reference sequence). Looking up the rest from reference TRBV26 and TRBJ2-3 gives the full variable domain: NSKVIQTPRYLVKGQGQKAKMRCIPEKGHPVVFWYQQNKNNEFKFLINFQNQEVLQQIDMTEKRFSAECPSNSPCSLEIQSSEAGDSALYLCASSLQGAGAETLYFGSGTRLTVL.

Remarks on this clone: Germline and genes: mouse. The CDR3 end falls 1 residue outside the read, so it is completed with the germline J gene. The chain links TRBV26 to TRBJ1-1; D unresolved. The CDR3 is 14 residues long. Germline CDR1 KGHPV, CDR2 FQNQEV (reference sequence). The V gene lost 4 bases and the J gene lost 0 bases, with 9 bases spanning the gap. CDR3: CASSPRPTNTEVFF. CDR3 DNA (partial): TGTGCCAGCAGTCCCAGGCCTACAAACACAGAAGTCTTC.

In its sample, this clone was seen a few times. Gene labels here are mouse ones. The read ends 1 residue before the CDR3 terminus; that terminus is restored from the germline J gene. This sequence joins TRBV26 and TRBJ1-3, with TRBD1 matching 8 bases. The J segment lost 0 bases and the V segment lost 8 bases, leaving 3 bases of the junction unmatched. Germline V lookup: CDR1 KGHPV, CDR2 FQNQEV (reference sequence). This CDR3 spans 14 amino acids. The covered CDR3 bases are TGTGCCAGCGGACAGGGCCCTTCTGGAAATACGCTCTAT. The encoded protein is CASGQGPSGNTLY. The entire CDR3 protein is CASGQGPSGNTLYF.

This clone was counted a few times. Gene names refer to mouse genes. The CDR3 extends 1 residue past the end of the read, so its final part is completed from the germline J gene. The chain has TRBV26 and TRBJ1-2; 10 nucleotides agree with TRBD1. Trimming took 6 bases from V and 2 from J; bases not matched to a gene: 3. Looked up from germline, CDR1 is KGHPV and CDR2 is FQNQEV (reference sequence). The CDR3 length is 14 residues. This CDR3 reads CASSPGQGNSDYTF. Partial CDR3 DNA: TGTGCCAGCAGCCCGGGACAGGGGAACTCCGACTACACC. Supplemented by reference TRBV26 and TRBJ1-2, the full variable domain reads NSKVIQTPRYLVKGQGQKAKMRCIPEKGHPVVFWYQQNKNNEFKFLINFQNQEVLQQIDMTEKRFSAECPSNSPCSLEIQSSEAGDSALYLCASSPGQGNSDYTFGSGTRLLVI.

In the case of this clone: Here the gene names and germline are mouse. The read ends 1 residue early relative to the CDR3; the germline J gene fills the gap. The rearrangement links TRBV16 to TRBJ2-5; 10 nucleotides line up with TRBD1. This CDR3 spans 15 amino acids. After removal of 4 bases from V and 0 bases from J, the junction contained 1 base not matched to a gene. Germline-derived CDR1 and CDR2 are SGHSA and FRNQAP. This CDR3 is CASSWTGGNQDTQYF. The CDR3 DNA, read in part, is TGTGCAAGCAGCTGGACAGGGGGAAACCAAGACACCCAGTAC.

This clone ranks as medium-sized. Gene labels here are mouse ones. The missing CDR3 end, 1 residue past where the read stops, is filled in from the germline J gene. The rearrangement joins TRBV16 to TRBJ1-3; possible D gene TRBD1, 6 bases. V was trimmed by 1 base and J by 2 bases, leaving 9 bases between them. CDR3 length: 15 residues. In germline, CDR1 is SGHSA, CDR2 FRNQAP. CDR3 bases read: TGTGCAAGCAGCTTAGTCGGGGGCGCTGGAAATACGCTCTAT. Protein product: CASSLVGGAGNTLY. The CDR3 as a whole reads CASSLVGGAGNTLYF.

Concerning this clone itself: Gene names denote mouse genes. The CDR3 extends 1 residue past the end of the read, so its final part is completed from the germline J gene. The rearrangement joins TRBV12-2 to TRBJ2-5, with 8 bases that match TRBD2. Germline lookup yields CDR1 SGHLS and CDR2 HYDKME. The CDR3 length is 13 residues. J gave up 6 bases and V 0 bases, and 1 base lay outside the gene matches. The CDR3 protein is CASSLLGGDTQYF. The CDR3 bases that were read are TGTGCCAGCTCTCTCCTGGGGGGTGACACCCAGTAC.

As regards this clone: The genes are named according to mouse. Read coverage stops 1 residue before the CDR3 terminus; the germline J gene supplies the remainder. This chain connects TRBV4 to TRBJ1-2; unclear D gene. The V end lost 11 bases, the J end lost 5 bases, and 9 bases lay between the germline ends. This CDR3 region has 10 residues. The germline V gene has CDR1 LGHDT and CDR2 YNNKQL (reference sequence). The covered CDR3 bases are TGTGCCCGGGCAGGTTCCGACTACACC. This translates into CARAGSDYT. The whole CDR3 sequence is CARAGSDYTF.

Worth noting for this clone: The germline and genes are mouse ones. Read sequence stops 1 residue before the CDR3 end, and the germline J gene provides the missing end. This rearrangement joins TRBV15 to TRBJ1-4; TRBD1 matches 8 bases. The CDR3 loop spans 15 amino acids. Germline CDR1 reads SGHND; CDR2 reads FRSKSL. Trimming took 4 bases from V and 3 from J; bases not matched to a gene: 4. The part of the CDR3 DNA that was read is TGTGCCAGCAGTTCCGGGACAGGCGCCAACGAAAGATTATTT. As protein: CASSSGTGANERLF. The full CDR3 is CASSSGTGANERLFF.

Notes on this clone: Gene names follow the mouse nomenclature. The read halts 1 residue ahead of the CDR3 end, with the missing end drawn from the germline J gene. V and J are TRBV26 and TRBJ1-1; TRBD1 might be the D (5 bases). The CDR3 loop spans 14 amino acids. Trimming shortened V by 4 bases and J by 0 bases, and 9 bases separated the two germline ends. Germline V gene sequence: CDR1 KGHPV, CDR2 FQNQEV (reference sequence). The CDR3 bases that were read are TGTGCCAGCAGTCGACAGAATGCAAACACAGAAGTCTTC. It codes for CASSRQNANTEVF. The entire CDR3 protein is CASSRQNANTEVFF.

As to this clone: Germline and genes: mouse. The covered CDR3 bases are TGTGCCAGCAGTAATCTCAGGGAGGGTGCTGAGCAGTTC. Encoded protein: CASSNLREGAEQF. The entire CDR3 sequence reads CASSNLREGAEQFF. This chain links TRBV19 with TRBJ2-1, with D possibly being TRBD1 (5 bases). Read data end 1 residue before the CDR3 end; the end is taken from the germline J gene. With 3 bases removed from V and 6 bases from J, the gap between germline ends came to 13 bases. There are 14 residues in the CDR3. The germline V gene encodes CDR1 FNHDT and CDR2 SITEND (reference sequence).

In the case of this clone: These gene names are mouse names. Read coverage stops 1 residue before the CDR3 terminus; the germline J gene supplies the remainder. The chain uses TRBV3 and TRBJ2-5; 10 bases match TRBD2. Trimming took 5 bases from V and 7 from J; bases not matched to a gene: 3. The CDR3 covers 13 residues. Germline V CDR1 and CDR2: SNHLY, FYNGKV (reference sequence). CDR3 amino acids: CASSPTGGNTQYF. CDR3 bases read: TGTGCCAGCAGCCCGACTGGGGGGAACACCCAGTAC.

This clone counts as medium-sized. Gene names are mouse gene names. The sequence runs out 1 residue before the end of the CDR3; the remainder is reconstructed from the germline J gene. The chain has TRBV19 and TRBJ2-7; possibly TRBD1 or TRBD2 for D (5 bases each). Germline V gene sequence: CDR1 FNHDT, CDR2 SITEND (reference sequence). With 3 bases removed from V and 2 bases from J, the gap between germline ends came to 6 bases. CDR3 length: 12 amino acids. CDR3 sequence: CASSTGPYEQYF. The CDR3 bases that were read are TGTGCCAGCAGTACGGGACCCTATGAACAGTAC. The full variable domain, rest sourced from reference TRBV19 and TRBJ2-7, is GGIITQTPKFLIGQEGQKLTLKCQQNFNHDTMYWYRQDSGKGLRLIYYSITENDLQKGDLSEGYDASREKKSSFSLTVTSAQKNEMAVFLCASSTGPYEQYFGPGTRLTVL.

Details on this clone: The gene symbols are mouse symbols. The DNA ends 1 residue before the CDR3 does, and the rest of the CDR3 is filled in from the germline J gene. J is TRBJ2-3 and V is TRBV3; D is possibly TRBD1 (6 bases). Germline values: CDR1 SNHLY, CDR2 FYNGKV (reference sequence). This CDR3 contains 14 residues. V was cut by 3 bases and J by 3 bases, with 10 bases left in between. The CDR3 spells CASSFDGTAETLYF. The covered CDR3 bases are TGTGCCAGCAGCTTCGATGGGACAGCAGAAACGCTGTAT.

Worth noting for this clone: Gene names refer to mouse genes. The read terminates 1 residue ahead of where the CDR3 ends, so the germline J gene completes it. This chain links TRBV13-3 with TRBJ1-3, with D possibly TRBD1 on 5 matching bases. V gave up 2 bases and J gave up 0 bases, with 6 bases separating them. The CDR3 runs 14 residues. Germline V gives CDR1 NNHDY, CDR2 SYVADS. CDR3 in amino acids: CASSEQGSGNTLYF. The covered CDR3 bases are TGTGCCAGCAGTGAGCAGGGTTCTGGAAATACGCTCTAT.

Comment on this clone: Genes and germline are mouse. The observed sequence ends 1 residue before the CDR3 terminus, with the missing tail filled in from the germline J gene. V and J are TRBV13-3 and TRBJ2-3, with 7 bases lining up with TRBD1. CDR3 length: 14 amino acids. J gave up 1 base and V 1 base, and 0 bases lay outside the gene matches. Looked up from germline, CDR1 is NNHDY and CDR2 is SYVADS. The CDR3 bases that were read are TGTGCCAGCAGTGATACAGGGGGTGCAGAAACGCTGTAT. It yields the protein CASSDTGGAETLY. The CDR3 in its entirety is CASSDTGGAETLYF.

This clone was seen a handful of times. Mouse gene names and germline throughout. Read coverage stops 1 residue before the CDR3 terminus; the germline J gene supplies the remainder. The chain couples TRBV31 to TRBJ2-7, with 9 positions matching TRBD2. The germline V gene has CDR1 GKSSPN and CDR2 SITVG. Germline trimming cut 4 bases from V and 7 bases from J; bases unmatched to any gene: 5. CDR3 size: 12 residues. The sequenced CDR3 bases are TGTGCCTGGATGGACTGGGGTGGGGAACAGTAC. It translates to CAWMDWGGEQY. The entire CDR3 protein is CAWMDWGGEQYF.

With respect to this clone: Genes and germline are mouse. The read terminates 1 residue ahead of where the CDR3 ends, so the germline J gene completes it. V is TRBV26 and J is TRBJ2-5; D gene ambiguous. V lost 3 bases and J 2 bases, leaving 0 bases between the germline ends. Germline CDR1 reads KGHPV; CDR2 reads FQNQEV (reference sequence). The length of the CDR3 is 11 residues. Partial CDR3 DNA: TGTGCCAGCAGTCTCCAAGACACCCAGTAC. This gives the protein CASSLQDTQY. The CDR3 reads in full as CASSLQDTQYF. Variable domain in full (rest from reference TRBV26 and TRBJ2-5): NSKVIQTPRYLVKGQGQKAKMRCIPEKGHPVVFWYQQNKNNEFKFLINFQNQEVLQQIDMTEKRFSAECPSNSPCSLEIQSSEAGDSALYLCASSLQDTQYFGPGTRLLVL.

With regard to this clone: Genes and germline come from the mouse. From the germline J gene comes the end of the CDR3, since the read stops 1 residue before it. V and J are TRBV26 and TRBJ2-1, with 7 bases matching TRBD1. The CDR3 is made up of 14 amino acids. CDR1 KGHPV and CDR2 FQNQEV come from the germline V gene (reference sequence). The trim removed 6 bases at V and 0 bases at J, leaving 2 bases unmatched. CDR3: CASSDRANYAEQFF. The part of the CDR3 DNA that was read is TGTGCCAGCAGCGACAGGGCTAACTATGCTGAGCAGTTC.

Notes on this clone: These gene names are mouse names. The observed sequence ends 1 residue before the CDR3 terminus, with the missing tail filled in from the germline J gene. The V and J genes are TRBV31 and TRBJ2-2, with TRBD2 matching over 7 bases. CDR1 and CDR2 from the germline V gene are GKSSPN and SITVG. The CDR3 covers 14 residues. The V segment lost 1 base and the J segment 2 bases; nucleotides outside the gene matches: 1. CDR3: CAWSPGLNTGQLYF. The CDR3 DNA, read in part, is TGTGCCTGGAGTCCGGGACTGAACACCGGGCAGCTCTAC.

On this clone: All gene names here are mouse names. The read terminates 1 residue before the CDR3 end, so the remaining end is supplied by the germline J gene. This chain links TRBV23 with TRBJ1-6; the D call in the table, TRBD1, was not verified against the DNA. TRBJ1-6 is an ORF, with its function uncertain. Germline-derived CDR1 and CDR2 are KGHTA and FQNQQP. CDR3 length: 12 residues. The CDR3 DNA, read in part, is TGCTCCAGCAGTAACATTAATTCGCCCCTCTAC. Protein product: CSSSNINSPLY. The CDR3 as a whole reads CSSSNINSPLYF.

This clone qualifies as medium-sized. Each gene name is a mouse one. The sequence runs out 1 residue before the end of the CDR3; the remainder is reconstructed from the germline J gene. This rearrangement joins TRBV26 to TRBJ1-1; tentative D call: TRBD1 (5 bases). The CDR3 runs 13 residues. Germline lookup yields CDR1 KGHPV and CDR2 FQNQEV (reference sequence). V lost 4 bases and J lost 1, with 7 bases in between. The sequenced CDR3 bases are TGTGCCAGCAGTCCGACAGAAAACACAGAAGTCTTC. Translating gives CASSPTENTEVF. The entire CDR3 protein reads CASSPTENTEVFF.